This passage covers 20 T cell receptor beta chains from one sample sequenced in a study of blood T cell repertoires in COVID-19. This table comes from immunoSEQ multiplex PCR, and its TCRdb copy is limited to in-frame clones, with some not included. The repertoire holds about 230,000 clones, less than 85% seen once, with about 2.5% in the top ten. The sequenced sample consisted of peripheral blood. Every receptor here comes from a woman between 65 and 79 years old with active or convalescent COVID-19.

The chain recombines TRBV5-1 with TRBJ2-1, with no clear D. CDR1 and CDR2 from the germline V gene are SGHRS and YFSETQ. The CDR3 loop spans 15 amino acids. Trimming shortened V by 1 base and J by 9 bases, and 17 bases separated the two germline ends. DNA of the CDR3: TGCGCCAGCAGCTTGTATTTCGTAGTCTCTAGTGAGCAGTTCTTC. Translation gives CASSLYFVVSSEQFF.

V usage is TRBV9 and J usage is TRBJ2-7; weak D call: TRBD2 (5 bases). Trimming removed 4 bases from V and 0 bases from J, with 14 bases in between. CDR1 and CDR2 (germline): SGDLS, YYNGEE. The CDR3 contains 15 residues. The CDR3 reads CASSPGGGSSYEQYF. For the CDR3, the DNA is TGTGCCAGCAGCCCCGGAGGAGGCAGCTCCTACGAGCAGTACTTC.

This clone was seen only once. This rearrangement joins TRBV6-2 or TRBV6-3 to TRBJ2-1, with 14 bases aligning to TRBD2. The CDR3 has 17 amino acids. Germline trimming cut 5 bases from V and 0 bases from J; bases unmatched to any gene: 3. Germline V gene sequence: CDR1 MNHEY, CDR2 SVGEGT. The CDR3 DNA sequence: TGTGCCAGCAGTCTCGGACTAGCGGGGGGCTCCTACAATGAGCAGTTCTTC. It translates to CASSLGLAGGSYNEQFF.

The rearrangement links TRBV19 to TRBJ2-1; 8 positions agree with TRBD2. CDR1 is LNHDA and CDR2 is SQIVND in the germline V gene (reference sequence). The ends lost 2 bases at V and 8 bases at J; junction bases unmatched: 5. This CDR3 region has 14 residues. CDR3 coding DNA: TGTGCCAGTAGTATAACGACTAGCGCGTATGAGCAGTTCTTC. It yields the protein CASSITTSAYEQFF. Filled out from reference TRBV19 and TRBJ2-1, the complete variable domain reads DGGITQSPKYLFRKEGQNVTLSCEQNLNHDAMYWYRQDPGQGLRLIYYSQIVNDFQKGDIAEGYSVSREKKESFPLTVTSAQKNPTAFYLCASSITTSAYEQFFGPGTRLTVL.

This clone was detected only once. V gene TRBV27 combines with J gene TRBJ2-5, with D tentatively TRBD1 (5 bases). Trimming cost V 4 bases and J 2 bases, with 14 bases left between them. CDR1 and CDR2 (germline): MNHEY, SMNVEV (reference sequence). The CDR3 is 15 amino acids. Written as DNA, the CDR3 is TGTGCCAGCAGTTCACCGACAGACAGACAAGAGACCCAGTACTTC. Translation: CASSSPTDRQETQYF.

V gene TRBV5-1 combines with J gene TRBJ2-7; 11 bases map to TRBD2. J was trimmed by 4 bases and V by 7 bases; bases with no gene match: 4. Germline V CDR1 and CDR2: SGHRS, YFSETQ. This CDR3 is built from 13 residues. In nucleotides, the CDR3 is TGCGCCAGCTCCTCTAGCGGGAGGTACGAGCAGTACTTC. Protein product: CASSSSGRYEQYF.

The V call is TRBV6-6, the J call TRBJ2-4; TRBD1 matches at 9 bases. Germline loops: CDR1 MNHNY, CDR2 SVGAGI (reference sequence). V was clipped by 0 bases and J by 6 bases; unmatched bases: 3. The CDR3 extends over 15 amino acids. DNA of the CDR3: TGTGCCAGCAGTTACTCGGGACAGGGTGGAAACATTCAGTACTTC. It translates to CASSYSGQGGNIQYF.

The CDR3 DNA reads as TGTGCCAGCTGGGCAGGGTGGTCGGGTACTGAAGCTTTCTTT. Protein product: CASWAGWSGTEAFF. This rearrangement joins TRBV6-5 to TRBJ1-1; D is possibly TRBD1 (5 bases). The CDR3 covers 14 residues. Trimming removed 8 bases at V and 5 bases at J, with 18 bases between. Germline assignment: CDR1 MNHEY and CDR2 SVGAGI.

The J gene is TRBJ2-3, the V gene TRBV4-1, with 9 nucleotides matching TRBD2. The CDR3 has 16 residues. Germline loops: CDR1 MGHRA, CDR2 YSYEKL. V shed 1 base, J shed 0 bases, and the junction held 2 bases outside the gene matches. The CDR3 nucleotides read TGCGCCAGCAGCCAAGCGAGCGGGGGGAGCACAGATACGCAGTATTTT. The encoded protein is CASSQASGGSTDTQYF.

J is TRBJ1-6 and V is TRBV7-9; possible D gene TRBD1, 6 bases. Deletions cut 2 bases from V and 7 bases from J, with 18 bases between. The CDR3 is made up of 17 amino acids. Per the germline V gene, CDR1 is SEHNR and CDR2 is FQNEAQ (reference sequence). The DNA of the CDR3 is TGTGCCAGCAGCTTATCTACAGGGCCGACGGGCAATTCACCCCTCCACTTT. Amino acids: CASSLSTGPTGNSPLHF.

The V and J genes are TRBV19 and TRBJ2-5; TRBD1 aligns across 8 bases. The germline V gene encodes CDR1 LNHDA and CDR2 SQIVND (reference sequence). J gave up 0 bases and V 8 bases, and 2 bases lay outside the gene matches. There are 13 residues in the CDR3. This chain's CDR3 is CASGDRYQETQYF. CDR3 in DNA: TGTGCCAGTGGGGACAGGTACCAAGAGACCCAGTACTTC.

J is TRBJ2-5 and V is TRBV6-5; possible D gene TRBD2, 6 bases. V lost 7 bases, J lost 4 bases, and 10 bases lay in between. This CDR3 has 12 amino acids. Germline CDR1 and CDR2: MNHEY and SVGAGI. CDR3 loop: CASTEGGETQYF. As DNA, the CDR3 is TGTGCCAGCACGGAGGGAGGAGAGACCCAGTACTTC.

The CDR3 region is CASSSSGGARTGELFF. For the CDR3, the DNA is TGTGCCAGCAGTAGTAGCGGGGGGGCCCGCACCGGGGAGCTGTTTTTT. The J gene is TRBJ2-2, the V gene TRBV6-4; 11 nucleotides match TRBD2. The trim removed 5 bases at V and 4 bases at J, leaving 6 bases unmatched. The CDR3 is 16 amino acids. The germline V gene encodes CDR1 MRHNA and CDR2 SNTAGT.

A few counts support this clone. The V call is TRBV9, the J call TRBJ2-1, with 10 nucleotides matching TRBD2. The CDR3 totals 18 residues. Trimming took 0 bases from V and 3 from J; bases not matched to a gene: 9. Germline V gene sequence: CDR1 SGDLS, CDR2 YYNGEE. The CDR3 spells CASSVARTSGGLYNEQFF. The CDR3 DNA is TGTGCCAGCAGCGTAGCTAGGACTAGCGGAGGCCTCTACAATGAGCAGTTCTTC. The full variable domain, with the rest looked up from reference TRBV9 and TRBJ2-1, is DSGVTQTPKHLITATGQRVTLRCSPRSGDLSVYWYQQSLDQGLQFLIQYYNGEERAKGNILERFSAQQFPDLHSELNLSSLELGDSALYFCASSVARTSGGLYNEQFFGPGTRLTVL.

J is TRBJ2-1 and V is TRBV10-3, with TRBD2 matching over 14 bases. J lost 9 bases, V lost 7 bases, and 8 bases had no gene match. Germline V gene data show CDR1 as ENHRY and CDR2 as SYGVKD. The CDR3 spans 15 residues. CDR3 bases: TGTGCCATCAAGGGACTAGCGGGAGAGGGCGGTGAGCAGTTCTTC. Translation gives CAIKGLAGEGGEQFF.

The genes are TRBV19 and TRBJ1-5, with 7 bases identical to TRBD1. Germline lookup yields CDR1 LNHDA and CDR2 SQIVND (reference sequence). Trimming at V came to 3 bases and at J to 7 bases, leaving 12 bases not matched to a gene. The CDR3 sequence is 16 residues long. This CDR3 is CASSMYHRGGGQPQHF. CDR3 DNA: TGTGCCAGTAGTATGTACCACAGGGGTGGTGGACAGCCCCAGCATTTT.

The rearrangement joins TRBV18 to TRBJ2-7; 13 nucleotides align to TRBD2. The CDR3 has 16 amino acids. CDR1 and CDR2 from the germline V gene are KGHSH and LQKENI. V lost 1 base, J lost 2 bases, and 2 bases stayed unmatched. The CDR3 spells CASSPQGLAGTYEQYF. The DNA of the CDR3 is TGTGCCAGCTCACCACAGGGACTAGCGGGAACCTACGAGCAGTACTTC. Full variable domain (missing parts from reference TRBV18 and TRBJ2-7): NAGVMQNPRHLVRRRGQEARLRCSPMKGHSHVYWYRQLPEEGLKFMVYLQKENIIDESGMPKERFSAEFPKEGPSILRIQQVVRGDSAAYFCASSPQGLAGTYEQYFGPGTRLTVT.

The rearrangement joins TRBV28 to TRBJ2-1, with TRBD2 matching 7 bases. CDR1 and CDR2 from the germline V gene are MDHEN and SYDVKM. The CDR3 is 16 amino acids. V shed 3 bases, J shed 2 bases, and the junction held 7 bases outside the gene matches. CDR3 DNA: TGTGCCAGCAGTTTCCCGGGAGGCCCTCCCTACAATGAGCAGTTCTTC. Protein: CASSFPGGPPYNEQFF.

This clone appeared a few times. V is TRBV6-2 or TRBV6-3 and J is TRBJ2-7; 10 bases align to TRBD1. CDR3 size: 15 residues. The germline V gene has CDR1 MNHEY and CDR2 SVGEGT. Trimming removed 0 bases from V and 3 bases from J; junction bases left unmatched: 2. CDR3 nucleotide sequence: TGTGCCAGCAGTTACTCGGGACAGGGGAGCTACGAGCAGTACTTC. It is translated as CASSYSGQGSYEQYF.

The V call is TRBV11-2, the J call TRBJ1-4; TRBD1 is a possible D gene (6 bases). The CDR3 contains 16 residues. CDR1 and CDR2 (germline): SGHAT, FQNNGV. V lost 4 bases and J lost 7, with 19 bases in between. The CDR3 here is CASSSLGGGVGEKLFF. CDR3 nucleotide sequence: TGTGCCAGCAGCTCCCTGGGGGGGGGCGTCGGTGAAAAACTGTTTTTT.